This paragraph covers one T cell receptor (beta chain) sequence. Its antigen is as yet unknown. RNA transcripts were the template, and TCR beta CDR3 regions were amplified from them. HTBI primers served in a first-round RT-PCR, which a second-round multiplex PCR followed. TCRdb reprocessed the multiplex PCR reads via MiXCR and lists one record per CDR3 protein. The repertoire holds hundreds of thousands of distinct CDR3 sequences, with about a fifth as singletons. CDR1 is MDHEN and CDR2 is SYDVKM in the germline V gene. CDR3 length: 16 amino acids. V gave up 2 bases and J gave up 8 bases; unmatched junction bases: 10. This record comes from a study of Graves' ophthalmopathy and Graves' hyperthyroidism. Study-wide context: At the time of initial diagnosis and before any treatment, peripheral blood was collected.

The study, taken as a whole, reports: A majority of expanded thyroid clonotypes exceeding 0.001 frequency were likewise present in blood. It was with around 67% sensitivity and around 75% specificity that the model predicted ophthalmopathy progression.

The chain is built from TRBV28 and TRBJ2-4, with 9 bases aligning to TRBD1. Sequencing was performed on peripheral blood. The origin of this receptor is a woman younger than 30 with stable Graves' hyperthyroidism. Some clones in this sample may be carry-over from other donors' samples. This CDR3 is CASSLGTGSFRYIQYF. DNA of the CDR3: TGTGCCAGCAGTTTAGGGACAGGGTCTTTCAGGTACATTCAGTACTTC.